This TCR beta chain was identified during a study of PD-1 blockade in classical Hodgkin lymphoma. Concerning this clone itself: Additional DNA sequences in this sample encode the identical CDR3.

The protocol was immunoSEQ multiplex PCR, while the TCRdb copy is restricted to in-frame clones and leaves out a portion. The profile shows about 27,000 clones, 85% to 90% of them singletons. Germline loops: CDR1 MGHRA, CDR2 YSYEKL. Between the trimmed V and J ends, which lost 2 bases and 5 bases, there was a span of 9 bases. This CDR3 spans 13 amino acids. Every one of the patients relapsed after autologous stem cell transplantation (brentuximab vedotin exposure was variable). Magnetic negative selection of thawed PBMCs yielded the CD8+ T cells. Sequenced here: CD8+ T cells from blood, sampled at baseline. This chain links TRBV4-1 with TRBJ1-1; D is possibly TRBD1 (6 bases). This receptor was identified in a human donor with classical Hodgkin lymphoma. CDR3 region: CASSQNRVTEAFF. The CDR3 nucleotides are TGCGCCAGCAGCCAAAACAGGGTTACTGAAGCTTTCTTT.